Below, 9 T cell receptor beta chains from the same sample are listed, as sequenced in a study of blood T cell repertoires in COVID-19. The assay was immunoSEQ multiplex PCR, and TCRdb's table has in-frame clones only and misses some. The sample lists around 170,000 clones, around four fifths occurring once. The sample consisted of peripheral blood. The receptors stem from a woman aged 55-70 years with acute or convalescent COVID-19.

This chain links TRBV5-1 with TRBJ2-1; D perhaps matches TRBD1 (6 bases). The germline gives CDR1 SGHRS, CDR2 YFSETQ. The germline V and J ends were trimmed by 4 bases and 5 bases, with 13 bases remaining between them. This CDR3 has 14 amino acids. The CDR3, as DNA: TGCGCCAGCAGCACCGGACAGACCGACAATGAGCAGTTCTTC. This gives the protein CASSTGQTDNEQFF.

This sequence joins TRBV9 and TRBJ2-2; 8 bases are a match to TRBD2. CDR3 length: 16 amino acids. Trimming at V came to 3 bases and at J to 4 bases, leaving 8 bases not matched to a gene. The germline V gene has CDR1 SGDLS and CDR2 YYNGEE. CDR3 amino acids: CASSGTGGPSTGELFF. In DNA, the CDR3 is TGTGCCAGCAGCGGTACGGGGGGGCCGAGCACCGGGGAGCTGTTTTTT.

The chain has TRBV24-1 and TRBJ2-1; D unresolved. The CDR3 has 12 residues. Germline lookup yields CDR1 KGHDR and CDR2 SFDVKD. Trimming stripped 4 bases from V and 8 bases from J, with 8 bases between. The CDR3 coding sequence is TGTGCCACCAGTGACCTTTCCTATGAGCAGTTCTTC. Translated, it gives CATSDLSYEQFF.

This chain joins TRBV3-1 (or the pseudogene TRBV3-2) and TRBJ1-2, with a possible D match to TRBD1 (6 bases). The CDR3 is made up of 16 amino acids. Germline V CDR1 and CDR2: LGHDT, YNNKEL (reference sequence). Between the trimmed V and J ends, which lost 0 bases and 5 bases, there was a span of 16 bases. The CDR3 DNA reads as TGTGCCAGCAGCCAAGAATCCGGGACATATCGGTATGGCTACACCTTC. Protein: CASSQESGTYRYGYTF.

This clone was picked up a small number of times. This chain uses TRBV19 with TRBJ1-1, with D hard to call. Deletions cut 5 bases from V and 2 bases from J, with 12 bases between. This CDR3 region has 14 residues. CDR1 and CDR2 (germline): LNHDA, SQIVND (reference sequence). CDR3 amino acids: CASSPSGFNTEAFF. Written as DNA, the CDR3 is TGTGCCAGTAGTCCCTCGGGGTTCAACACTGAAGCTTTCTTT.

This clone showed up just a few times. The CDR3 protein is CSVEGPTSWAKETQYF. In nucleotides, the CDR3 is TGCAGCGTTGAAGGTCCCACCAGCTGGGCGAAAGAGACCCAGTACTTC. This chain joins TRBV29-1 and TRBJ2-5, with D hard to call. The V gene's germline CDR1 is SQVTM and CDR2 ANQGSEA. The ends were cut back, 1 base at V and 3 bases at J, with 18 bases in the middle. This CDR3 contains 16 residues.

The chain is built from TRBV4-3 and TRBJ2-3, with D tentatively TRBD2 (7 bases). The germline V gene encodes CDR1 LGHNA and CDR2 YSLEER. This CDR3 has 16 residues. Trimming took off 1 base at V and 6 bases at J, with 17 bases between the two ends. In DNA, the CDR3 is TGCGCCAGCAGCCAAGTTGGGGGGGCCCTACGGGATACGCAGTATTTT. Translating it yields CASSQVGGALRDTQYF.

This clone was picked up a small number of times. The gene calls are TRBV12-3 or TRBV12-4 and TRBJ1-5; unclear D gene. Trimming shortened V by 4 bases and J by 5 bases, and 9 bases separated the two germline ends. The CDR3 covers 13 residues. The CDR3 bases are TGTGCCAGCAGTTATATCCGGGATCAGCCCCAGCATTTT. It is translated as CASSYIRDQPQHF.

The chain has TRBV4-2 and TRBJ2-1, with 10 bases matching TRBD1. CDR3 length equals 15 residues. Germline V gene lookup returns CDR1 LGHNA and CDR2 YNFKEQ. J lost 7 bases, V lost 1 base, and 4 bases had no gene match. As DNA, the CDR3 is TGTGCCAGCAGCCAAGTGGACAGGGGGGGGAATGAGCAGTTCTTC. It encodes CASSQVDRGGNEQFF.